This T cell receptor beta chain was sequenced in a study of cytomegalovirus exposure and HLA in healthy donors. The donors were in the approximately 110-subject validation cohort; that cohort was separate from the approximately 670-subject first cohort. Measured with immunoSEQ multiplex PCR; TCRdb has only the in-frame clones, and not every one. The data show about 160,000 clones, 88% seen once. General study findings and limits: The study found most TCR sequences rare, yet found some public TCRs in many donors. Reported performance of the classifier showed diagnosis of cytomegalovirus status with high specificity and sensitivity. Researchers catalogued about 160 TCR beta chains as cytomegalovirus-associated.

The CDR3 contains 15 residues. Germline V gene lookup returns CDR1 MNHEY and CDR2 SMNVEV (reference sequence). Trimming removed 5 bases from V and 4 bases from J, with 15 bases in between. Of note for this clone: Its antigen remains unidentified.

The chain links TRBV27 to TRBJ1-5; possible D gene TRBD1, 5 bases. Material for sequencing was PBMCs. The origin of this receptor is a man aged 18 to 30 in good health and CMV-seronegative. As DNA, the CDR3 is TGTGCCAGCAGTCCGATCGGGGCGGGGAATCAGCCCCAGCATTTT. Its protein is CASSPIGAGNQPQHF.